One sample yielded the 23 T cell receptor beta chains listed below, sequenced in a study of blood T cell repertoires in COVID-19. Produced via immunoSEQ multiplex PCR; TCRdb's table is partial and in-frame only. Here the sample spans some 190,000 clones, about 81% being singletons. Material for sequencing was PBMCs or T cells enriched from blood (not recorded which). These receptors were collected from a woman aged 25 to 39 who had recovered from COVID-19.

V is TRBV6-5 and J is TRBJ1-3, with TRBD1 matching over 7 bases. The CDR3 length is 14 residues. With 5 bases clipped from V and 7 bases from J, the junction kept 8 bases outside the gene matches. The V gene's germline CDR1 is MNHEY and CDR2 SVGAGI. CDR3 in amino acids: CASSLGRGRNTIYF. The DNA for the CDR3 is TGTGCCAGCAGTCTTGGTAGGGGGCGTAACACCATATATTTT.

The chain employs TRBV5-4 and TRBJ2-5; D call uncertain. The V gene's germline CDR1 is SGHNT and CDR2 YYREEE (reference sequence). The CDR3 has 13 amino acids. Deletions cut 0 bases from V and 5 bases from J, with 8 bases between. The CDR3 nucleotides read TGTGCCAGCAGCTTGGACCGCTACGAGACCCAGTACTTC. Protein sequence: CASSLDRYETQYF.

The J gene is TRBJ2-5, the V gene TRBV5-8; a weak D match, TRBD1 (5 bases). V shed 4 bases and J shed 5 bases, with 12 bases lying between them. CDR1 is SGHTS, CDR2 YDEGEE, per germline. This CDR3 has 13 residues. The CDR3 sequence: CASSPWAGETQYF. In DNA form, the CDR3 reads TGTGCCAGCAGCCCATGGGCAGGGGAGACCCAGTACTTC.

Details on this clone: Different DNA sequences within this sample yield the same CDR3. The V and J genes are TRBV29-1 and TRBJ2-1; no clear D gene. In germline, CDR1 is SQVTM, CDR2 ANQGSEA. This CDR3 has 11 residues. V was pared by 3 bases and J by 7 bases, with 7 bases between. Written as DNA, the CDR3 is TGCAGCGTTGAGGCTAGGAATGAGCAGTTCTTC. Its translation: CSVEARNEQFF.

This clone was detected a few times. This chain connects TRBV3-1 (or the pseudogene TRBV3-2) to TRBJ1-3, with D perhaps TRBD1 (5 bases). The CDR3 runs 14 residues. From germline, CDR1 is LGHDT and CDR2 YNNKEL (reference sequence). V was shortened by 1 base and J by 6 bases, with 10 bases between the two germline ends. CDR3 DNA: TGTGCCAGCAGCCAAGGAATAGGGGCAAACACCATATATTTT. Its translation: CASSQGIGANTIYF.

This clone was recorded a few times. V usage is TRBV7-8 and J usage is TRBJ2-1; TRBD2 matches 7 bases. CDR1 and CDR2 from the germline V gene are SGHVS and FQNEAQ. V was clipped by 5 bases and J by 15 bases; unmatched bases: 10. The CDR3 length is 12 residues. The CDR3 spells CASSLSSGAPFF. CDR3 bases: TGTGCCAGCAGCCTCTCTAGCGGAGCCCCGTTCTTC.

The chain combines TRBV27 with TRBJ1-2; D may be TRBD1 (5 bases). Germline values: CDR1 MNHEY, CDR2 SMNVEV (reference sequence). Trimming removed 0 bases from V and 6 bases from J, with 11 bases in between. CDR3 length: 14 amino acids. The CDR3, as DNA: TGTGCCAGCAGTTTATCGGGGCGTACAAATGGCTACACCTTC. Amino acids: CASSLSGRTNGYTF.

The chain joins TRBV5-6 to TRBJ2-7, with 8 bases lining up with TRBD2. J gave up 2 bases and V 0 bases, and 4 bases lay outside the gene matches. Germline V gene lookup returns CDR1 SGHDT and CDR2 YYEEEE. The CDR3 is 15 residues long. The CDR3 spells CASSLAGGGPYEQYV. The CDR3 DNA reads as TGTGCCAGCAGCTTGGCCGGCGGGGGGCCCTACGAGCAGTACGTC.

Remarks on this clone: A read error may produce the germline difference seen at one junction end. The rearrangement joins TRBV5-1 to TRBJ2-3; TRBD2 aligns across 14 bases. The germline V gene encodes CDR1 SGHRS and CDR2 YFSETQ. The CDR3 consists of 16 residues. The CDR3 loop reads CASSTGLAGGRQWGGF. The DNA of the CDR3 is TGCGCCAGCAGCACCGGACTAGCGGGGGGACGACAGTGGGGAGGTTTT.

The chain uses TRBV7-3 and TRBJ2-1; 7 positions match TRBD2. From germline, CDR1 is SGHTA and CDR2 FQGTGA. This CDR3 comprises 18 residues. Unmatched junction bases numbered 11, after V lost 3 bases and J lost 0 bases. CDR3 DNA sequence: TGTGCCAGCAGCTTGGGTGTACCAGCGGGGAGCTCCTACAATGAGCAGTTCTTC. It yields the protein CASSLGVPAGSSYNEQFF.

The chain is built from TRBV7-2 and TRBJ1-4, with D possibly matching TRBD1 (5 bases). The CDR3 is 15 amino acids. V was shortened by 2 bases and J by 5 bases, with 12 bases between the two germline ends. The germline CDR1 and CDR2 sequences are SGHTA and FQGNSA. CDR3 coding DNA: TGTGCCAGCAGCTTACAGACAGCTCCAAATGAAAAACTGTTTTTT. Its protein is CASSLQTAPNEKLFF. Variable domain in full (rest from reference TRBV7-2 and TRBJ1-4): GAGVSQSPSNKVTEKGKDVELRCDPISGHTALYWYRQSLGQGLEFLIYFQGNSAPDKSGLPSDRFSAERTGGSVSTLTIQRTQQEDSAVYLCASSLQTAPNEKLFFGSGTQLSVL.

This sequence joins TRBV7-9 and TRBJ2-1, with 8 bases lining up with TRBD1. CDR1 SEHNR and CDR2 FQNEAQ come from the germline V gene (reference sequence). CDR3 length: 16 amino acids. V shed 6 bases and J 1 base; nucleotides not matched to a gene: 8. CDR3 nucleotides: TGTGCCAGCAGAAAAGGACAGGGATTTTCCTACAATGAGCAGTTCTTC. Translated: CASRKGQGFSYNEQFF.

J is TRBJ1-6 and V is TRBV28, with 7 bases fitting TRBD1. The germline V gene has CDR1 MDHEN and CDR2 SYDVKM. The CDR3 is made up of 18 amino acids. Losses at the gene ends were 7 bases for V and 6 bases for J; bases not matched to a gene: 18. DNA of the CDR3: TGTGCCAGCAATACGCCGAGGACAGGACGCCGCGGTAATTCACCCCTCCACTTT. The encoded protein is CASNTPRTGRRGNSPLHF.

The CDR3 loop reads CASSLRTGDEQYF. CDR3 nucleotides: TGTGCCAGCAGCTTGAGGACAGGGGACGAGCAGTACTTC. This rearrangement joins TRBV7-2 to TRBJ2-7, with TRBD1 identical over 9 bases. V lost 3 bases to trimming and J lost 5 bases; unmatched junction nucleotides: 2. The CDR3 consists of 13 residues. Per germline, CDR1 SGHTA and CDR2 FQGNSA. Full variable domain (outside the CDR3, taken from reference TRBV7-2 and TRBJ2-7): GAGVSQSPSNKVTEKGKDVELRCDPISGHTALYWYRQSLGQGLEFLIYFQGNSAPDKSGLPSDRFSAERTGGSVSTLTIQRTQQEDSAVYLCASSLRTGDEQYFGPGTRLTVT.

V and J are TRBV27 and TRBJ2-7; 8 bases match TRBD2. The CDR3 consists of 16 residues. V was pared by 4 bases and J by 4 bases, with 12 bases of the junction left unmatched. CDR1 is MNHEY and CDR2 is SMNVEV in the germline V gene (reference sequence). The CDR3 here is CASSWDSGVPPYEQYV. The CDR3 nucleotides read TGTGCCAGCAGTTGGGATAGCGGGGTCCCTCCTTACGAGCAGTACGTC.

CDR3 in amino acids: CASSPAPHKNTEAFF. Written as DNA, the CDR3 is TGTGCCAGCAGCCCTGCCCCACACAAAAACACTGAAGCTTTCTTT. The V call is TRBV7-6, the J call TRBJ1-1; D is uncertain. This CDR3 contains 15 residues. V lost 5 bases and J lost 2, with 15 bases in between. Per the germline V gene, CDR1 is SGHVS and CDR2 is FNYEAQ.

This chain joins TRBV11-3 and TRBJ2-7, with 8 bases fitting TRBD1. Germline values: CDR1 SGHNT, CDR2 YENEEA. CDR3 size: 12 residues. The V gene end was trimmed by 6 bases and the J gene end by 5 bases; junction bases not matched to a gene: 3. CDR3 DNA: TGTGCCAGCAGGCAGGGGGCGAACGAGCAGTACGTC. Amino acid sequence: CASRQGANEQYV.

V usage is TRBV9 and J usage is TRBJ1-2, with a tentative D call TRBD1 (5 bases). The germline CDR1 and CDR2 sequences are SGDLS and YYNGEE. The CDR3 is 18 residues long. Trimming pared 4 bases from V and 3 bases from J, leaving 25 bases between. The CDR3 reads CASSPPIGGPRGDYGYTF. CDR3 bases: TGTGCCAGCAGCCCACCAATCGGGGGACCAAGGGGCGACTATGGCTACACCTTC.

This sequence joins TRBV12-3 or TRBV12-4 and TRBJ1-2; no reliable D call. The CDR3 totals 12 residues. The ends were cut back, 3 bases at V and 5 bases at J, with 7 bases in the middle. CDR3 nucleotides: TGTGCCAGCAGTTTGCGGCATTATGGCTACACCTTC. Translation gives CASSLRHYGYTF.

About this clone itself: The same CDR3 also results from other DNA sequences found in this sample. V usage is TRBV5-5 and J usage is TRBJ1-1; D uncertain. CDR1 is SGHKS, CDR2 YYEKEE, per germline (reference sequence). V was trimmed by 2 bases and J by 0 bases, leaving 8 bases between them. This CDR3 has 14 residues. The CDR3 region has the DNA TGTGCCAGCAGCTTTGGAGATTTGAACACTGAAGCTTTCTTT. It yields the protein CASSFGDLNTEAFF.

The gene calls are TRBV9 and TRBJ2-3; D may be TRBD2 (5 bases). The germline V and J ends were trimmed by 3 bases and 0 bases, with 17 bases remaining between them. This CDR3 has 17 residues. Germline V CDR1 and CDR2: SGDLS, YYNGEE. The CDR3 sequence is CASSENRETGSTDTQYF. The DNA of the CDR3 is TGTGCCAGCAGCGAAAACCGGGAAACTGGTAGCACAGATACGCAGTATTTT.

The chain has TRBV28 and TRBJ2-7, with 10 bases fitting TRBD2. Germline CDR1 MDHEN, CDR2 SYDVKM. The CDR3 spans 15 residues. J gave up 4 bases and V 5 bases, and 8 bases lay outside the gene matches. The CDR3: CASSPSGTSAYEQYF. For the CDR3, the DNA is TGTGCCAGCAGTCCGTCCGGGACTAGCGCGTACGAGCAGTACTTC. Filled out from reference TRBV28 and TRBJ2-7, the complete variable domain reads DVKVTQSSRYLVKRTGEKVFLECVQDMDHENMFWYRQDPGLGLRLIYFSYDVKMKEKGDIPEGYSVSREKKERFSLILESASTNQTSMYLCASSPSGTSAYEQYFGPGTRLTVT.

The chain recombines TRBV5-6 with TRBJ2-1; maybe TRBD2 (6 bases). V lost 4 bases and J lost 0, with 14 bases in between. Germline V CDR1 and CDR2: SGHDT, YYEEEE. CDR3 size: 16 residues. The CDR3 is CASSGGTFRSYNEQFF. The CDR3 DNA reads TGTGCCAGCAGCGGAGGGACTTTCCGCTCCTACAATGAGCAGTTCTTC.